This T cell receptor beta chain appears in the sequencing data of a study of OX40 agonist ivuxolimab in advanced cancers. Background on the study: Cohort: around 79% men, mean age approximately 66, aged about 20 to 90. Broader study findings: Also showing low normalized T-cell clonal expansion were some of the nonresponders.

Trimming stripped 8 bases from V and 0 bases from J, with 8 bases between. Germline V CDR1 and CDR2: SNHLY, FYNNEI. The CDR3 totals 12 residues. Libraries were prepared by immunoSEQ multiplex PCR; TCRdb keeps only in-frame clonotypes and omits some of them. The sample holds 50,000 to 65,000 clones, roughly 89% seen once. Autoimmune disease history or systemic immunosuppression was exclusionary. As to this clone: What it binds is unknown.

The TCR was taken from an adult with an advanced solid tumor such as melanoma, head and neck, liver or kidney cancer. V and J are TRBV2 and TRBJ2-7; D is ambiguous. The material was CD4+ or CD8+ T cells sorted from blood, obtained in a trial of the OX40 agonist ivuxolimab. The CDR3 is CASGLSSYEQYF. CDR3 DNA sequence: TGTGCCAGCGGGTTGAGCTCCTACGAGCAGTACTTC.